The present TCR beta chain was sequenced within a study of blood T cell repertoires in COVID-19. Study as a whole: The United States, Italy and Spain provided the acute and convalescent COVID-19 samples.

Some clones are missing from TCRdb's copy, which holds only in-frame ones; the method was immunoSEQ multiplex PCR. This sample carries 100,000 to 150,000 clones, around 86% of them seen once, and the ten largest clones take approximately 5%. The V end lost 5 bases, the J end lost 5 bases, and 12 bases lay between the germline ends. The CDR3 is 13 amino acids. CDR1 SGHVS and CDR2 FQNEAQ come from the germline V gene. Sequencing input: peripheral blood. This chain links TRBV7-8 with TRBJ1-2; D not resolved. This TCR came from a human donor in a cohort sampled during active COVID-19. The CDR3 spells CASSLPLGYGYTF. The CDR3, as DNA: TGTGCCAGCAGCCTACCCCTCGGGTATGGCTACACCTTC.